What follows are 3 T cell receptor beta chains derived from one specimen sequenced in a study of beta chain features in type 1 diabetes. Their recognized antigens are unknown. Study-level findings and limits: There was a moderate but significant shortening of TCRB CDR3s in all four CD4+ subsets of Type 1 diabetes patients.

Reverse transcription of all isolated RNA meant that expressed TCRB transcripts were sequenced. Clones were read by immunoSEQ multiplex PCR, and TCRdb kept only the in-frame ones, dropping some. In the table there are some 120,000 clones, around 15% of which are singletons. Sequencing input: central memory CD4+ T cells from blood. All receptors derive from a man in his late teens or twenties with type 1 diabetes.

The table lists this clone with a few counts. V gene TRBV25-1 combines with J gene TRBJ2-1; tentative D call: TRBD1 (6 bases). Germline lookup yields CDR1 MGHDK and CDR2 SYGVNS. The CDR3 has 18 amino acids. V lost 3 bases to trimming and J lost 7 bases, with 25 bases between them. The CDR3 loop is CASSDSRRTVTQANEQFF. CDR3 in DNA: TGTGCCAGCAGTGATAGTAGGCGGACAGTCACGCAGGCGAATGAGCAGTTCTTC. Complete variable domain (other parts from reference TRBV25-1 and TRBJ2-1): EADIYQTPRYLVIGTGKKITLECSQTMGHDKMYWYQQDPGMELHLIHYSYGVNSTEKGDLSSESTVSRIRTEHFPLTLESARPSHTSQYLCASSDSRRTVTQANEQFFGPGTRLTVL.

This clone was seen a few times. The V gene is TRBV7-9, the J gene TRBJ2-1, with TRBD2 matching 12 bases. The germline V gene encodes CDR1 SEHNR and CDR2 FQNEAQ (reference sequence). After removal of 4 bases from V and 7 bases from J, the junction contained 2 bases not matched to a gene. This CDR3 region has 14 residues. As DNA, the CDR3 is TGTGCCAGCAGCTCCGGGACTAGCGGGAATGAGCAGTTCTTC. This gives the protein CASSSGTSGNEQFF.

This clone was detected a few times. The rearrangement uses TRBV30 and TRBJ2-2, with D maybe TRBD2 (5 bases). The CDR3 loop spans 15 amino acids. Germline V CDR1 and CDR2: GTSNPN, SVGIG (reference sequence). V gave up 2 bases and J gave up 2 bases, with 12 bases separating them. CDR3 nucleotides: TGTGCCTGGAGTTTTGTGGGAGTAAACACCGGGGAGCTGTTTTTT. This gives the protein CAWSFVGVNTGELFF.